The rows below give T cell receptor beta chains drawn from one sample of a study of shared clonotypes between healthy human individuals. The table came from immunoSEQ multiplex PCR; TCRdb's copy has only in-frame clones and leaves some out. The profile shows some 1 million clones, under 80% of them singletons. Sequenced sample: memory CD4+ T cells sorted from blood. Receptors originate from a man between 18 and 35 years old in good health. The CDR3 runs from the conserved cysteine through the conserved F or W. The D gene is left open where the match is weak. Some rows have no size entry. The others give once, few or many, or a class for an expanded clone.

. | . | TRBJ1-2 | TRBV2 | TGTGCCAGCCCTAAGGGCCCCTCGGGCTACACCTTC | CASPKGPSGYTF
. | TRBD1 | TRBJ1-1 | TRBV13 | TGTGCCAGCAGCTTTCTAACAGGGGGTTTGGTTGAAGCTTTCTTT | CASSFLTGGLVEAFF
. | TRBD1 | TRBJ1-2 | TRBV6-5 | TGTGCCAGCAGCCGAGGGACAGATCGGAGCATCTTC | CASSRGTDRSIF
. | TRBD1 | TRBJ1-1 | TRBV9 | TGTGCCAGCAGCACAGGGGATAGGAGGACTGAAGCTTTCTTT | CASSTGDRRTEAFF
. | . | TRBJ2-3 | TRBV2 | TGTGCCAGCAGTGAAGCGCTTCTAGGGAGTACAGATACGCAGTATTTT | CASSEALLGSTDTQYF
. | TRBD1 | TRBJ2-7 | TRBV18 | TGTGCCAGCTCGACTAACCGGGACAGCTACGAGCAGTACTTC | CASSTNRDSYEQYF
. | TRBD2 | TRBJ2-1 | TRBV9 | TGTGCCAGCAGCGCCTGGACTAGCGGGGTCTACAATGAGCAGTTCTTC | CASSAWTSGVYNEQFF
. | . | TRBJ2-3 | TRBV5-6 | TGTGCCAGCAGCTTGGGGTTACCCACAGATACGCAGTATTTT | CASSLGLPTDTQYF
. | TRBD1 | TRBJ2-7 | TRBV19 | TGTGCCAGTAGTAAACTCCCCGGGACAGGCACCTACGAGCAGTACTTC | CASSKLPGTGTYEQYF
. | TRBD1 | TRBJ1-5 | TRBV18 | TGTGCCAGCTCATCACAGGCAGGGGGACTCAATCAGCCCCAGCATTTT | CASSSQAGGLNQPQHF
. | . | TRBJ2-5 | TRBV7-2 | TGTGCCAGCAGCAGGGGGTTAGGAGAGACCCAGTACTTC | CASSRGLGETQYF
few | . | TRBJ1-1 | TRBV18 | TGTGCCAGCTCACCACCGAACTGGGGAAACACTGAAGCTTTCTTT | CASSPPNWGNTEAFF
. | . | TRBJ2-7 | TRBV6-1 | TGTGCCAGCAGTGAAAGGGTGGGGCCCTACGAGCAGTACTTC | CASSERVGPYEQYF
. | TRBD1 | TRBJ2-1 | TRBV19 | TGTGCCAGTCGGGGACAGGGGATCAATGAGCAGTTCTTC | CASRGQGINEQFF
few | TRBD1 | TRBJ1-1 | TRBV5-6 | TGTGCCAGCAGCTTGGGGACAGGTAACACTGAAGCTTTCTTT | CASSLGTGNTEAFF
. | . | TRBJ2-7 | TRBV30 | TGTGCCTGGGGAGGGGCGGGCTACGAGCAGTACTTC | CAWGGAGYEQYF
. | . | TRBJ2-2 | TRBV10-3 | TGTGCCATCAGTGAGTCACAGGAAAACGGGGAGCTGTTTTTT | CAISESQENGELFF
. | TRBD1 | TRBJ2-7 | TRBV14 | TGTGCCAGCAGCCGATTCCCCGGGACAGGTATCGGCTACGAGCAGTACTTC | CASSRFPGTGIGYEQYF
. | . | TRBJ1-6 | TRBV18 | TGTGCCAGCTCACCACCGACGGGTTCACCCCTCCACTTT | CASSPPTGSPLHF
. | TRBD2 | TRBJ2-1 | TRBV7-8 | TGTGCCAGCAGCTTAGCGCGGAGTGAGAAGCGGGAGAAGAACAATGAGCAGTTCTTC | CASSLARSEKREKNNEQFF
. | . | TRBJ1-5 | TRBV7-2 | TGTGCCAGCAGCCACGGACAGACTTATCAGCCCCAGCATTTT | CASSHGQTYQPQHF
. | . | TRBJ1-1 | TRBV4-2 | TGTGCCAGCAGCCAAGATTCCGGGAGAACTGAAGCTTTCTTT | CASSQDSGRTEAFF
few | . | TRBJ1-3 | TRBV10-3 | TGTGCCATCAGTGAGTCTCTTGGCTCTGGAAACACCATATATTTT | CAISESLGSGNTIYF
. | TRBD1 | TRBJ2-7 | TRBV6-6 | TGTGCCAGCAGACCCTCCGGGACAGACGTTTACGAGCAGTACTTC | CASRPSGTDVYEQYF
. | . | TRBJ2-7 | TRBV30 | TGTGCCTGGAGTGTACTAACCTACGAGCAGTACTTC | CAWSVLTYEQYF
once | . | TRBJ2-7 | TRBV6-6 | TGTGCCAGCAGTTACTCATCGCCCTACGAGCAGTACTTC | CASSYSSPYEQYF
. | TRBD1 | TRBJ2-3 | TRBV6-1 | TGTGCCAGCAGCGTGGGACAGGGAAACACAGATACGCAGTATTTT | CASSVGQGNTDTQYF
. | . | TRBJ1-6 | TRBV19 | TGTGCCAGTACGGAGTATCATAGCTCCTATAATTCACCCCTCCACTTT | CASTEYHSSYNSPLHF
. | TRBD2 | TRBJ2-3 | TRBV6-4 | TGTGCCAGCAGTGACCCGGCTAGCGGGAGTCCAGATACGCAGTATTTT | CASSDPASGSPDTQYF
. | TRBD1 | TRBJ2-1 | TRBV7-9 | TGTGCCAGCAGCTTAGGTGCCGGGACAGGGCCCTACAATGAGCAGTTCTTC | CASSLGAGTGPYNEQFF
. | . | TRBJ1-3 | TRBV28 | TGTGCCAGCAGTTCCAGGGAAGCTGGAAACACCATATATTTT | CASSSREAGNTIYF
. | . | TRBJ2-5 | TRBV20-1 | TGCAGTGCTAGAACCTCAGAGACCCAGTACTTC | CSARTSETQYF
. | . | TRBJ2-5 | TRBV11-1 | TGTGCCAGCAGCCACGGATGGGCGGGCTCGTACCAAGAGACCCAGTACTTC | CASSHGWAGSYQETQYF
many | . | TRBJ1-5 | TRBV19 | TGTGCCAGTAGTACAAAGAATCAGCCCCAGCATTTT | CASSTKNQPQHF
. | . | TRBJ1-2 | TRBV27 | TGTGCCAGCAGTTTGAGGGGGTCCTATGGCTACACCTTC | CASSLRGSYGYTF
. | TRBD2 | TRBJ2-7 | TRBV6-5 | TGTGCCAGCAGCCCGTATAGCGGGAATAGCTACGAGCAGTACTTC | CASSPYSGNSYEQYF
. | . | TRBJ2-4 | TRBV11-2 | TGTGCCAGCAGCTTGGACATAGCCAAAAACATTCAGTACTTC | CASSLDIAKNIQYF
. | TRBD1 | TRBJ1-2 | TRBV5-1 | TGCGCCAGCAGCTTGGTGGCAGGGGGGAACTATGGCTACACCTTC | CASSLVAGGNYGYTF
. | . | TRBJ1-2 | TRBV4-1 | TGCGCCAGCAGCCAAGAAAGAAGGGGAAGCCCATCTTCTGGCTACACCTTC | CASSQERRGSPSSGYTF
. | TRBD1 | TRBJ1-2 | TRBV7-2 | TGTGCCAGCAGCTTGGACAGGGGGCCCGGCTACACCTTC | CASSLDRGPGYTF
once | TRBD2 | TRBJ2-5 | TRBV6-5 | TGTGCCAGCAGTTCCCCTAGCGGTCGGACCCAGTACTTC | CASSSPSGRTQYF
. | . | TRBJ2-1 | TRBV7-9 | TGTGCCAGCAGTTTCTCAGGGAGGGGGAGGCACAATGAGCAGTTCTTC | CASSFSGRGRHNEQFF
. | . | TRBJ1-1 | TRBV2 | TGTGCCAGCAGGCCCTCCCACGGACAGAAGAACACTGAAGCTTTCTTT | CASRPSHGQKNTEAFF
. | . | TRBJ2-5 | TRBV5-4 | TGTGCCAGCAGCTCCCCCCGGACAGACCGAGAGACCCAGTACTTC | CASSSPRTDRETQYF
. | . | TRBJ1-1 | TRBV19 | TGTGCCAGTAGTATGCATGCGCAGAACACTGAAGCTTTCTTT | CASSMHAQNTEAFF
. | TRBD1 | TRBJ1-1 | TRBV27 | TGTGCCAGCAGTTTATCAACGACAGGGAAGAACACTGAAGCTTTCTTT | CASSLSTTGKNTEAFF
. | TRBD1 | TRBJ2-7 | TRBV13 | TGTGCCAGCAGCTTCCAGGGGGCCGCCTACGAGCAGTACTTC | CASSFQGAAYEQYF
. | . | TRBJ2-7 | TRBV9 | TGTGCCAGCAGCGTAGGCGGGACCGAGTGGGGCTACGAGCAGTACTTC | CASSVGGTEWGYEQYF
. | TRBD2 | TRBJ2-1 | TRBV5-1 | TGCGCCAGCAGCCCAATAGCGGGGGGTGCCTACAATGAGCAGTTCTTC | CASSPIAGGAYNEQFF
. | . | TRBJ1-2 | TRBV7-6 | TGTGCCAGCAGCTTGACTTCGACGGGCTATGGCTACACCTTC | CASSLTSTGYGYTF
. | TRBD2 | TRBJ2-4 | TRBV19 | TGTGCCAGTAGTCACGGGGGGAGGAAGGACATTCAGTACTTC | CASSHGGRKDIQYF
. | . | TRBJ2-7 | TRBV28 | TGTGCCAGCAGCAATCCTCGGAGCTACATTTACGAGCAGTACTTC | CASSNPRSYIYEQYF
. | . | TRBJ2-3 | TRBV2 | TGTGCCAGCAGCCGGTACCAAGATACGCAGTATTTT | CASSRYQDTQYF
. | . | TRBJ2-1 | TRBV5-6 | TGTGCCAGCAGACAACTAGCTGGGGCTTACAATGAGCAGTTCTTC | CASRQLAGAYNEQFF
. | . | TRBJ2-1 | TRBV2 | TGTGCCAGCAGTGAGGGACGGGGTCTATACAATGAGCAGTTCTTC | CASSEGRGLYNEQFF
. | . | TRBJ2-7 | TRBV5-1 | TGCGCCAGCAGCTTAAGGCGGTCCTACGAGCAGTACTTC | CASSLRRSYEQYF
few | . | TRBJ1-4 | TRBV2 | TGTGCCAGCAGGGCCAATGAAAAACTGTTTTTT | CASRANEKLFF
. | . | TRBJ1-3 | TRBV29-1 | TGCAGCGTTGGGGCTAGTCCTGGAAACACCATATATTTT | CSVGASPGNTIYF
. | . | TRBJ1-2 | TRBV5-1 | TGCGCCAGCAGCTTGGGGGTTTCCTATGGCTACACCTTC | CASSLGVSYGYTF